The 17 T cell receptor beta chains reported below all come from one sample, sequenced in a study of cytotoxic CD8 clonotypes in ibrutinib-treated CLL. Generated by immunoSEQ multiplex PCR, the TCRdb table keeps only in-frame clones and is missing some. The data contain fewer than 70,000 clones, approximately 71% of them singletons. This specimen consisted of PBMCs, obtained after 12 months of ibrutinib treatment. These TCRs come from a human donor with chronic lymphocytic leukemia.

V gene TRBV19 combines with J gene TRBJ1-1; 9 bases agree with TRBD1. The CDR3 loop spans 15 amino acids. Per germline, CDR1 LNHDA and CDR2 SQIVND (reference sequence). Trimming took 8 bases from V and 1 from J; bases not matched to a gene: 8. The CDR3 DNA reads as TGTGCCAGTCCCCCCCGGACAGGGGCGAACACTGAAGCTTTCTTT. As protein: CASPPRTGANTEAFF.

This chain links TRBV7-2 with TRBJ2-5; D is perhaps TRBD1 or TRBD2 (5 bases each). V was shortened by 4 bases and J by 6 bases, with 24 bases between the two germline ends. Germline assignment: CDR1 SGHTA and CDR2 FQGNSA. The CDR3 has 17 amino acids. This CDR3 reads CASSSGETAIRLKTQYF. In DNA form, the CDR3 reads TGTGCCAGCAGCTCCGGGGAGACAGCAATCCGTCTGAAGACCCAGTACTTC.

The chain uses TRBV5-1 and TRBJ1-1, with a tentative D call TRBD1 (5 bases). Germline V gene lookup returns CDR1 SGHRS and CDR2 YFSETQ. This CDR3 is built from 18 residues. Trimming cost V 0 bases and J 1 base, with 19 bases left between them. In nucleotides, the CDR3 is TGCGCCAGCAGCTTGGCGATCTCCAGGGCTTCTACGAACACTGAAGCTTTCTTT. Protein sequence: CASSLAISRASTNTEAFF.

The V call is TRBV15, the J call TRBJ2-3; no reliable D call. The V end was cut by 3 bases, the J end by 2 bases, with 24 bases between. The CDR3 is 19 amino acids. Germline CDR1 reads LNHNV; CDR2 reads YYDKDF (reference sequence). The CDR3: CATSSIGLEVGEYTDTQYF. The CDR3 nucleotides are TGTGCCACCAGCAGTATCGGGCTAGAGGTTGGCGAGTACACAGATACGCAGTATTTT. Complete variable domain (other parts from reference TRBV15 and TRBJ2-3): DAMVIQNPRYQVTQFGKPVTLSCSQTLNHNVMYWYQQKSSQAPKLLFHYYDKDFNNEADTPDNFQSRRPNTSFCFLDIRSPGLGDTAMYLCATSSIGLEVGEYTDTQYFGPGTRLTVL.

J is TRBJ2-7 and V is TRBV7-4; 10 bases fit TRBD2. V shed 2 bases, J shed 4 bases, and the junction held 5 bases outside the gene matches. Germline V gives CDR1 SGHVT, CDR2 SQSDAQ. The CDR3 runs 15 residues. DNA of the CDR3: TGTGCCAGCAGCTTAATCCTAGCGGGAGTTTACGAGCAGTACTTC. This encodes CASSLILAGVYEQYF.

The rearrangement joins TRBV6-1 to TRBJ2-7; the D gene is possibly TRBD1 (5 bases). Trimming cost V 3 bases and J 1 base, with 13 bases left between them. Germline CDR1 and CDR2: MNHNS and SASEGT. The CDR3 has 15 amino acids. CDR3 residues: CASSDLGDRSYEQYF. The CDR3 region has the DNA TGTGCCAGCAGTGATCTAGGGGATCGGTCCTACGAGCAGTACTTC.

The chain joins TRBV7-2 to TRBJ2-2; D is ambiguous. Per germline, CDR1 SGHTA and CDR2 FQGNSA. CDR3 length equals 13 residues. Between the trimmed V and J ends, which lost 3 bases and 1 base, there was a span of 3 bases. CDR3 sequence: CASSFVNTGELFF. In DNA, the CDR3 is TGTGCCAGCAGCTTTGTGAACACCGGGGAGCTGTTTTTT. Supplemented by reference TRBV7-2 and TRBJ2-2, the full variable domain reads GAGVSQSPSNKVTEKGKDVELRCDPISGHTALYWYRQSLGQGLEFLIYFQGNSAPDKSGLPSDRFSAERTGGSVSTLTIQRTQQEDSAVYLCASSFVNTGELFFGEGSRLTVL.

CDR3 sequence reads: CASSTYDREGTQYF. Here the CDR3 DNA reads TGTGCCAGCAGTACTTATGACAGGGAGGGTACGCAGTATTTT. The V call is TRBV6-5, the J call TRBJ2-3, with D tentatively TRBD1 or TRBD2 (7 bases each). Trimming took off 5 bases at V and 8 bases at J, with 17 bases between the two ends. Germline assignment: CDR1 MNHEY and CDR2 SVGAGI. There are 14 residues in the CDR3.

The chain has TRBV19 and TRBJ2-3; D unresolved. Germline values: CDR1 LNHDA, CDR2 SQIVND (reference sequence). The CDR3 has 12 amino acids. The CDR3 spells CAGDLSTDTQYF. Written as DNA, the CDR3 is TGTGCTGGGGATCTTAGCACAGATACGCAGTATTTT.

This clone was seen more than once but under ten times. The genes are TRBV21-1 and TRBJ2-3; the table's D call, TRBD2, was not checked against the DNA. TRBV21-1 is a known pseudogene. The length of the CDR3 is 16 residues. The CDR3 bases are TGTGCCAGCACCAGACTAGCACCGAGGGGGACAGATACGCAGTATTTT. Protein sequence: CASTRLAPRGTDTQYF.

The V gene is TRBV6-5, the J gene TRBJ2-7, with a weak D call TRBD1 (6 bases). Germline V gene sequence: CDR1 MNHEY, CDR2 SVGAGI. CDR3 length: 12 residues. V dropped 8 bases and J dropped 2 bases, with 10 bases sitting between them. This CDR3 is CASGGATYEQYF. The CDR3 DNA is TGTGCCAGCGGGGGCGCAACCTACGAGCAGTACTTC.

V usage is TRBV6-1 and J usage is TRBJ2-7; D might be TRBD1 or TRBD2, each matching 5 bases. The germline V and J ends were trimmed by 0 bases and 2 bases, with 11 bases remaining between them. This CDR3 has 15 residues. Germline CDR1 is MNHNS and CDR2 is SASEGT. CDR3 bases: TGTGCCAGCAGTGAAGCGTGGGGGAGCCCCTACGAGCAGTACTTC. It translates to CASSEAWGSPYEQYF.

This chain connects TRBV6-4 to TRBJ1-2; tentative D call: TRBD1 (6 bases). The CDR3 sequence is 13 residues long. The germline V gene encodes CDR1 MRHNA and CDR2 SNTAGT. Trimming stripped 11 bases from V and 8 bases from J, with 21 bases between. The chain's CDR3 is CARGGGPEVGYTF. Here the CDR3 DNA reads TGTGCCCGCGGGGGGGGCCCCGAAGTGGGCTACACCTTC.

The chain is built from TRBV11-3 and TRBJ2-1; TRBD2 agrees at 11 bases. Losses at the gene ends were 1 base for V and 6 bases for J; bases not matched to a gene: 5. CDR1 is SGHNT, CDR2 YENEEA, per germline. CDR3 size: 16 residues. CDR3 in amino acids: CASSLVTSGTSNEQFF. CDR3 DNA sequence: TGTGCCAGCAGCTTAGTGACTAGCGGGACCAGCAATGAGCAGTTCTTC.

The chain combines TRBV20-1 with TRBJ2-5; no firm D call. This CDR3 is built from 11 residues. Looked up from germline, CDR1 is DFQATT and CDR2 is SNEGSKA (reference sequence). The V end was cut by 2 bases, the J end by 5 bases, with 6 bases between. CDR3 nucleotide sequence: TGCAGTGCTAGACGGTGGGAGACCCAGTACTTC. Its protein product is CSARRWETQYF.

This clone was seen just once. The CDR3 DNA is TGCGCCAGCAGCCGACACCCGGAATGCTACGAGCAGTACTTC. It translates to CASSRHPECYEQYF. This chain joins TRBV23-1 and TRBJ2-5; no firm D call. The J call may be incorrect, as the DNA end agrees better with TRBJ2-7. TRBV23-1 is identified as an open reading frame with a role that is uncertain. The CDR3 length is 14 residues.

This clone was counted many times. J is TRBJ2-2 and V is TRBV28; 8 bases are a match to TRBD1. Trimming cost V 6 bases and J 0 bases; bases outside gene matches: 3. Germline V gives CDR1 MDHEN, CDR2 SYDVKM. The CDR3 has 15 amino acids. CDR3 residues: CASSPGGPNTGELFF. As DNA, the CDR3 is TGTGCCAGCAGCCCAGGGGGCCCGAACACCGGGGAGCTGTTTTTT.